What follows is one TCR beta chain and its context. The antigen remains unidentified. Libraries were prepared by immunoSEQ multiplex PCR; TCRdb keeps only in-frame clonotypes and omits some of them. The sample has 150,000 to 250,000 clones, about 89% seen once; the top ten hold around 3.7%. The data were obtained in a study of T cell responses to AZD1222 COVID-19 vaccine. Study outcomes and limitations: Vaccine-related CD4 TCRs covered spike, predominating at 160-218 and 743-854. Epitopes outside B.1.351 and B.1.1.7 mutated regions reportedly drew nearly half of spike TCRs.

V was pared by 0 bases and J by 5 bases, with 11 bases of the junction left unmatched. The CDR3 loop spans 18 amino acids. The germline gives CDR1 LNHDA, CDR2 SQIVND (reference sequence). The origin of this receptor is an adult who received the AZD1222 COVID-19 vaccine. The specimen was peripheral blood, collected 28 days after the second AZD1222 dose. The V and J genes are TRBV19 and TRBJ2-1, with 9 positions matching TRBD2. CDR3 sequence reads: CASSIDPQKGLAHNEQFF. The DNA of the CDR3 is TGTGCCAGTAGTATAGACCCTCAGAAGGGACTAGCCCACAATGAGCAGTTCTTC.